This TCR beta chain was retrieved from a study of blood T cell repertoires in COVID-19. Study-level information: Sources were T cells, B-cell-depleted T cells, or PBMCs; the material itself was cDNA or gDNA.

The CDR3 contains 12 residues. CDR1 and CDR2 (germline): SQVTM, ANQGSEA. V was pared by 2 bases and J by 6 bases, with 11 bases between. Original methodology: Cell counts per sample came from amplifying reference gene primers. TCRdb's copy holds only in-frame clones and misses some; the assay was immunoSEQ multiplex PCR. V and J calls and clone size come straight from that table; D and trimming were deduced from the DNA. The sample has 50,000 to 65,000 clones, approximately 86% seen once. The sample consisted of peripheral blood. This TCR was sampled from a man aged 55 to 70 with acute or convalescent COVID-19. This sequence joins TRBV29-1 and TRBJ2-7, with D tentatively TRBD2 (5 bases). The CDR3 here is CSVESGSSEQYF. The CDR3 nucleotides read TGCAGCGTTGAATCGGGAAGCAGCGAGCAGTACTTC.